This passage covers 8 T cell receptor beta chains from one sample sequenced in a study of cytomegalovirus exposure and HLA in healthy donors. Primers for the PCR totalled 60 Vbeta and 13 Jbeta. Repertoires were generated with immunoSEQ multiplex PCR, while TCRdb's copy carries only in-frame clones and drops some. The data hold around 300,000 clones, with approximately 90% observed a single time. Material: PBMCs. The source of these receptors is a woman aged 18 to 35 in good health and CMV-seronegative.

The chain links TRBV6-7 to TRBJ1-2; tentative D call: TRBD1 (5 bases). Being an ORF, TRBV6-7 has a function that is uncertain. V shed 11 bases and J shed 5 bases, with 9 bases lying between them. The CDR3 is 10 residues long. The CDR3 coding sequence is TGTGCCCGCTACAGGTATGGCTACACCTTC. It translates to CARYRYGYTF.

The genes are TRBV10-3 and TRBJ1-1, with 7 nucleotides matching TRBD1. Trimming removed 4 bases from V and 1 base from J; junction bases left unmatched: 6. The CDR3 is made up of 15 amino acids. Per the germline V gene, CDR1 is ENHRY and CDR2 is SYGVKD. CDR3 sequence (DNA): TGTGCCATCAGTGGAAGGACAGGATCGAACACTGAAGCTTTCTTT. Its protein product is CAISGRTGSNTEAFF.

This chain links TRBV6-5 with TRBJ2-5; the D gene is possibly TRBD2 (5 bases). The germline gives CDR1 MNHEY, CDR2 SVGAGI. Between the trimmed V and J ends, which lost 6 bases and 7 bases, there was a span of 9 bases. This CDR3 comprises 11 residues. CDR3 bases: TGTGCCAGCAGCTATCGGGGGACCCAGTACTTC. Its translation: CASSYRGTQYF.

The chain is built from TRBV2 and TRBJ2-1, with D tentatively TRBD2 (6 bases). Germline assignment: CDR1 SNHLY and CDR2 FYNNEI. Trimming shortened V by 3 bases and J by 8 bases, and 20 bases separated the two germline ends. The CDR3 contains 16 residues. For the CDR3, the DNA is TGTGCCAGCAGTGATGAGCAGGCGGGATCTTGGGATGAGCAGTTCTTC. Its translation: CASSDEQAGSWDEQFF.

This clone was detected once. This sequence joins TRBV18 and TRBJ2-7; TRBD2 matches 14 bases. Trimming at V came to 6 bases and at J to 2 bases, leaving 6 bases not matched to a gene. The CDR3 consists of 16 residues. Germline CDR1 is KGHSH and CDR2 is LQKENI. The CDR3, as DNA: TGTGCCAGCTCCCTGGGACTAGCGGGGGAGCCCTACGAGCAGTACTTC. The encoded protein is CASSLGLAGEPYEQYF.

J is TRBJ1-1 and V is TRBV29-1; D unclear. The CDR3 totals 13 residues. Germline values: CDR1 SQVTM, CDR2 ANQGSEA. The V end was cut by 3 bases, the J end by 3 bases, with 11 bases between. The DNA of the CDR3 is TGCAGCGTTGATGGCAGACGGGACACTGAAGCTTTCTTT. This codes for CSVDGRRDTEAFF.

This chain links TRBV6-9 with TRBJ1-2, with 7 nucleotides matching TRBD1. V trimming: 8 bases; J trimming: 4 bases; junction bases outside the gene matches: 10. The V gene's germline CDR1 is MNHGY and CDR2 SVAAGI. This CDR3 comprises 14 residues. The CDR3 loop is CASQGVTPLYGYTF. The CDR3 bases are TGTGCCAGCCAGGGGGTCACCCCCCTCTATGGCTACACCTTC.

The V call is TRBV5-1, the J call TRBJ2-3, with TRBD2 identical over 13 bases. CDR1 SGHRS and CDR2 YFSETQ come from the germline V gene. V shed 5 bases and J 3 bases; nucleotides not matched to a gene: 9. This CDR3 spans 17 amino acids. CDR3 sequence reads: CASRTTSGGAPTDTQYF. CDR3 nucleotides: TGCGCCAGCAGAACCACTAGCGGGGGGGCCCCAACAGATACGCAGTATTTT.